This TCR beta chain was documented in a study of vaccination and CD4 T cells after COVID-19. CDR3 length equals 13 residues. V lost 8 bases, J lost 3 bases, and 12 bases lay in between. Germline CDR1 and CDR2: MNHNS and SASEGT. Treatment described: 10-day PBMC culture with coronavirus spike peptide pools or control peptides (ViraFEST assay). Each well held 2 million or so PBMCs in IL-2 (roughly 10 IU/ml) medium with approximately 9.1 ug/ml peptide pools. Sequencing of the DNA from cultured CD4+ T cells was carried out with the Oncomine TCR Beta short-read assay. Each CDR3 protein is one row after TCRdb ran MiXCR on the PCR reads. The table includes roughly 16,000 distinct CDR3 sequences, around 55% detected once. Regarding this clonotype: The target antigen is unknown.

The TCR originated in a human donor with COVID-19. The sequencing here drew on cultured CD4+ T cells from blood, taken after SARS-CoV-2 vaccination. The V and J genes are TRBV6-1 and TRBJ2-3; the D gene is possibly TRBD2 (6 bases). The CDR3 bases are TGTGCCAGCCGACTAGAGGTAACAGATACGCAGTATTTT. Encoded protein: CASRLEVTDTQYF.